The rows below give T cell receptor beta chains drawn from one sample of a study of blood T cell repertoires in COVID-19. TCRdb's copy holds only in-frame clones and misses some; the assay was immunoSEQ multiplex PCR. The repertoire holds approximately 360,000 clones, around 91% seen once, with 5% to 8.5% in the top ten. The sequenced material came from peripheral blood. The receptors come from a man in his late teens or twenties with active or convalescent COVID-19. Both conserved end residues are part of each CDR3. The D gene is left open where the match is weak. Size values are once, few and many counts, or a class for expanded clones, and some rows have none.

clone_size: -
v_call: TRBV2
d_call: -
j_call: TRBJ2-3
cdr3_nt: TGTGCCAGCAGTGAAGCGAGGTTTGTCGGGAGAGGTACAGATACGCAGTATTTT
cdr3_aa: CASSEARFVGRGTDTQYF

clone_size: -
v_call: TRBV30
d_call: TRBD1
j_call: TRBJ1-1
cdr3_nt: TGTGCCTGGAGTAAAACAGGGGTGGTAACTGAAGCTTTCTTT
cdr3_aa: CAWSKTGVVTEAFF

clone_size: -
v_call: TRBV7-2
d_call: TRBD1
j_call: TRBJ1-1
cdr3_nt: TGTGCCAGCAGCTCCTTGGACAGGGGGAACACTGAAGCTTTCTTT
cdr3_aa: CASSSLDRGNTEAFF

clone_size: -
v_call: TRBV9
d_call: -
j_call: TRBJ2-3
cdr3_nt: TGTGCCAGCAGCGAACAGGCGTCCGCAGATACGCAGTATTTT
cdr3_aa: CASSEQASADTQYF

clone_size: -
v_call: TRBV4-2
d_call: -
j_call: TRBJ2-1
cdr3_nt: TGTGCCAGCAGCCAACGGACAGACTCCTACAATGAGCAGTTCTTC
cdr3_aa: CASSQRTDSYNEQFF

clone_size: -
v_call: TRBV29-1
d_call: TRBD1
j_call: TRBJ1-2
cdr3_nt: TGCAGCGTTGAGCCGGGAAGGGGGCAGGGCTATGGCTACACCTTC
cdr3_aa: CSVEPGRGQGYGYTF

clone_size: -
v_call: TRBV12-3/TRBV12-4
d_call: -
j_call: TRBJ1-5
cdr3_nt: TGTGCCAGCAGTCGGAGCAATCAGCCCCAGCATTTT
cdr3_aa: CASSRSNQPQHF

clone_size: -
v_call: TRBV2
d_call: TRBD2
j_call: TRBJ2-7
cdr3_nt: TGTGCCAGCGAACGGGAGGGCCGGTACGAGCAGTACTTC
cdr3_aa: CASEREGRYEQYF

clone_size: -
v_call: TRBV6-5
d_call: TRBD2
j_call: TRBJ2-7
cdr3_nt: TGTGCCAGCAGGCTTTCTAGCGGGAAATACGAGCAGTACTTC
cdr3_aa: CASRLSSGKYEQYF

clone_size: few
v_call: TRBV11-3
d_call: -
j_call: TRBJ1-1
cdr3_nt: TGTGCCAGCAGCTTATCGGAGTACACTGAAGCTTTCTTT
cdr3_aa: CASSLSEYTEAFF

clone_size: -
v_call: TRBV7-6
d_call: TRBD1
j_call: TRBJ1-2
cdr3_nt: TGTGCCAGCAGCTCCTTCAAGGGCTCGCGGGACAGGACCCGAGCTAACTATGGCTACACCTTC
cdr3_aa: CASSSFKGSRDRTRANYGYTF